This TCR beta chain is from a study of blood T cells in healthy people across ages. The CDR3 is 15 residues long. The junction had 12 bases not matched to a gene; V was cut back by 6 bases and J by 6 bases. Through a sample-barcoded 5' primer and a J-beta primer mix, a second PCR was run for roughly 6 to 12 cycles. TCRdb re-called the 5' RACE reads through MiXCR, storing one row per CDR3 protein. The sample contains 700,000 or so distinct CDR3 sequences, less than 45% of which appear only once. V gene TRBV12-3 or TRBV12-4 combines with J gene TRBJ2-3; 7 nucleotides match TRBD2. Sequenced: blood. This sequence originates from an elderly man in good health. The chain's CDR3 is CASSCGGLDSDTQYF. The CDR3 coding sequence is TGTGCCAGCAGCTGCGGAGGACTAGATTCGGATACGCAGTATTTT.